One and the same sample provided the 20 T cell receptor beta chains below, sequenced in a study of shared T cell receptors in the human thymus. Assay: immunoSEQ multiplex PCR; the TCRdb copy retains only in-frame clones and omits some. The sample lists hundreds of thousands of clones, around 87% seen once, with roughly 0.0097% in the top ten. In addition, the sample was reused for a study of human thymus T cells.

The sequenced sample consisted of thymocytes. All receptors come from a boy younger than two with a congenital heart defect.

The genes are TRBV10-2 and TRBJ1-4; TRBD1 agrees at 7 bases. J was trimmed by 8 bases and V by 7 bases; bases with no gene match: 10. This CDR3 spans 14 amino acids. Germline assignment: CDR1 WSHSY and CDR2 SAAADI. The CDR3 nucleotides read TGCGCCAGCACTCCGGGACAGCCGAAGGAAAAACTGTTTTTT. It yields the protein CASTPGQPKEKLFF.

V and J are TRBV27 and TRBJ2-2; D may be TRBD2 (6 bases). This CDR3 has 16 amino acids. Germline values: CDR1 MNHEY, CDR2 SMNVEV (reference sequence). V was trimmed by 3 bases and J by 5 bases, leaving 16 bases between them. The CDR3 DNA reads as TGTGCCAGCAGTTTCCCGGTGGAGGGGCGGACCGGGGAGCTGTTTTTT. It translates to CASSFPVEGRTGELFF.

The chain couples TRBV9 to TRBJ2-5; D perhaps matches TRBD2 (6 bases). V was pared by 9 bases and J by 3 bases, with 24 bases between. In germline, CDR1 is SGDLS, CDR2 YYNGEE. This CDR3 has 16 amino acids. The CDR3 region has the DNA TGTGCCAACAGTCCTACTCTCTCAGCGGGCGAAGAGACCCAGTACTTC. Its translation: CANSPTLSAGEETQYF.

Only one count was recorded for this clone. The chain employs TRBV11-2 and TRBJ2-1; D possibly corresponds to TRBD2 (5 bases). CDR1 SGHAT and CDR2 FQNNGV come from the germline V gene. With 6 bases removed from V and 5 bases from J, the gap between germline ends came to 17 bases. The CDR3 is 15 amino acids. DNA for the CDR3: TGTGCCAGCAGTAAAGGACTGCTATCCAACAATGAGCAGTTCTTC. Its translation: CASSKGLLSNNEQFF.

The V gene is TRBV6-9, the J gene TRBJ2-2; 8 nucleotides line up with TRBD1. This CDR3 is 15 amino acids long. Germline V gene lookup returns CDR1 MNHGY and CDR2 SVAAGI. Trimming took 5 bases from V and 0 from J; bases not matched to a gene: 2. DNA of the CDR3: TGTGCCAGCAGTGACAGGGGTGCGAACACCGGGGAGCTGTTTTTT. Translating it yields CASSDRGANTGELFF.

The chain carries TRBV5-1 and TRBJ1-1, with TRBD1 as a possible D gene (6 bases). V lost 0 bases and J lost 1, with 7 bases in between. CDR1 SGHRS and CDR2 YFSETQ come from the germline V gene. The CDR3 has 14 residues. CDR3 nucleotide sequence: TGCGCCAGCAGCTTGGAGGGGGAGAACACTGAAGCTTTCTTT. The encoded protein is CASSLEGENTEAFF.

This chain connects TRBV4-1 to TRBJ2-7, with D tentatively TRBD1 (6 bases). CDR3 length: 15 amino acids. The germline CDR1 and CDR2 sequences are MGHRA and YSYEKL. The ends were cut back, 2 bases at V and 6 bases at J, with 17 bases in the middle. Here the CDR3 reads CASSQLTGLLSEQYF. The CDR3 nucleotides are TGCGCCAGCAGCCAACTTACAGGGCTACTCAGCGAGCAGTACTTC.

This sequence joins TRBV27 and TRBJ2-3; D is perhaps TRBD1 (5 bases). Germline CDR1 MNHEY, CDR2 SMNVEV (reference sequence). The CDR3 sequence is 15 residues long. V was cut by 4 bases and J by 1 base, with 12 bases left in between. The CDR3 loop is CASSSQGPRTDTQYF. DNA of the CDR3: TGTGCCAGCAGTTCGCAGGGCCCCCGCACAGATACGCAGTATTTT.

The J gene is TRBJ2-7, the V gene TRBV5-4, with 7 nucleotides matching TRBD1. After removal of 4 bases from V and 5 bases from J, the junction contained 0 bases not matched to a gene. Germline CDR1 and CDR2: SGHNT and YYREEE (reference sequence). This CDR3 comprises 11 residues. Here the CDR3 reads CASSQGDEQYF. The CDR3 nucleotides read TGTGCCAGCAGCCAGGGGGACGAGCAGTACTTC.

This clone was counted once. The chain employs TRBV7-9 and TRBJ2-1; TRBD2 matches 7 bases. Germline V gene data show CDR1 as SEHNR and CDR2 as FQNEAQ (reference sequence). There are 16 residues in the CDR3. V shed 3 bases and J 3 bases; nucleotides not matched to a gene: 8. This CDR3 is CASSFETSSDYNEQFF. The CDR3 region has the DNA TGTGCCAGCAGCTTTGAGACTAGCTCGGACTACAATGAGCAGTTCTTC.

This chain links TRBV28 with TRBJ2-7; 10 bases are a match to TRBD2. V lost 4 bases to trimming and J lost 3 bases; unmatched junction nucleotides: 6. The CDR3 extends over 15 amino acids. CDR1 MDHEN and CDR2 SYDVKM come from the germline V gene. CDR3 region: CASSSAGTSDYEQYF. Here the CDR3 DNA reads TGTGCCAGCAGTTCCGCCGGGACTAGCGACTACGAGCAGTACTTC.

This chain joins TRBV6-5 and TRBJ1-2, with TRBD1 matching over 10 bases. The CDR3 is made up of 16 amino acids. The V segment lost 4 bases and the J segment 3 bases; nucleotides outside the gene matches: 8. Germline lookup yields CDR1 MNHEY and CDR2 SVGAGI. CDR3 bases: TGTGCCAGCAGTTTCAACTCGACAGGGGGCGACTATGGCTACACCTTC. Translating gives CASSFNSTGGDYGYTF.

The chain has TRBV6-1 and TRBJ2-2, with D perhaps TRBD2 (5 bases). The germline V and J ends were trimmed by 1 base and 0 bases, with 9 bases remaining between them. The CDR3 is 16 amino acids. Looked up from germline, CDR1 is MNHNS and CDR2 is SASEGT. The CDR3 DNA is TGTGCCAGCAGTGAAGGGGCTAGCTCGAACACCGGGGAGCTGTTTTTT. Translated, it gives CASSEGASSNTGELFF.

The chain combines TRBV28 with TRBJ2-7; D may be TRBD2 (7 bases). CDR1 MDHEN and CDR2 SYDVKM come from the germline V gene. This CDR3 is built from 15 residues. Trimming took 3 bases from V and 2 from J, leaving 14 bases between them. This chain's CDR3 is CASSFRGAKAYEQYF. The CDR3 nucleotides are TGTGCCAGCAGTTTCCGGGGGGCTAAGGCCTACGAGCAGTACTTC.

The chain recombines TRBV18 with TRBJ1-3; the D is unclear. V was clipped by 8 bases and J by 0 bases, with 14 bases between them. There are 15 residues in the CDR3. Germline-derived CDR1 and CDR2 are KGHSH and LQKENI. The CDR3 region is CASTDGVRSGNTIYF. In DNA, the CDR3 is TGTGCCAGCACAGATGGCGTTCGCTCTGGAAACACCATATATTTT.

This clone was seen a handful of times. The chain recombines TRBV10-3 with TRBJ2-3, with 7 bases aligning to TRBD2. The junction had 0 bases not matched to a gene; V was cut back by 0 bases and J by 9 bases. The CDR3 is 12 amino acids. CDR1 ENHRY and CDR2 SYGVKD come from the germline V gene. The CDR3 nucleotides read TGTGCCATCAGTGAGTCCGGGGGGACGCAGTATTTT. Its protein product is CAISESGGTQYF.

The J gene is TRBJ2-5, the V gene TRBV30, with TRBD1 identical over 8 bases. Per the germline V gene, CDR1 is GTSNPN and CDR2 is SVGIG (reference sequence). With 2 bases clipped from V and 4 bases from J, the junction kept 27 bases outside the gene matches. CDR3 size: 21 residues. DNA for the CDR3: TGTGCCTGGAGTAGGGCAGGGGGCGATCCTAAATCCCTCGCCCCAATAGAGACCCAGTACTTC. Translated, it gives CAWSRAGGDPKSLAPIETQYF.

The CDR3 nucleotides are TGCGCCAGCAGCCAAGACGGACAGGGGAGTTTTGGCTACACCTTC. Translated, it gives CASSQDGQGSFGYTF. V gene TRBV4-3 combines with J gene TRBJ1-2; 9 positions match TRBD1. Per the germline V gene, CDR1 is LGHNA and CDR2 is YSLEER. This CDR3 spans 15 amino acids. With V trimmed by 0 bases and J by 7 bases, 6 bases remained unmatched.

V gene TRBV29-1 combines with J gene TRBJ2-1; 11 bases match TRBD2. Trimming at V came to 3 bases and at J to 5 bases, leaving 12 bases not matched to a gene. The CDR3 loop spans 17 amino acids. CDR1 and CDR2 from the germline V gene are SQVTM and ANQGSEA. The CDR3 nucleotides read TGCAGCGTTGACCCAGCTAGCGGGAGGCCCCAACACAATGAGCAGTTCTTC. Its translation: CSVDPASGRPQHNEQFF.

This clone was picked up a small number of times. This chain joins TRBV9 and TRBJ2-3; TRBD2 agrees at 10 bases. V lost 2 bases, J lost 2 bases, and 2 bases stayed unmatched. In germline, CDR1 is SGDLS, CDR2 YYNGEE. The CDR3 is 15 residues long. Here the CDR3 reads CASSVSGRLTDTQYF. CDR3 bases: TGTGCCAGCAGCGTTAGCGGGAGGCTCACAGATACGCAGTATTTT.